The 18 T cell receptor beta chains reported below all come from one sample, sequenced in a study of T cells in Graves' hyperthyroidism and ophthalmopathy. Template material for amplifying TCR beta CDR3 regions consisted of RNA transcripts. TCR CDR3 underwent first-round RT-PCR with the HTBI primer set. TCRdb redid the calling of the multiplex PCR reads with MiXCR, one entry per CDR3 protein. The sample carries 490,000 or so distinct CDR3 sequences, just under 20% recorded once. The sample comprised blood. These receptors originate from a man aged 35-49 years with Graves' ophthalmopathy.

This rearrangement joins TRBV28 to TRBJ1-4; the D is unclear. Germline V gene lookup returns CDR1 MDHEN and CDR2 SYDVKM. The CDR3 has 12 residues. The V end was cut by 5 bases, the J end by 8 bases, with 9 bases between. CDR3 DNA sequence: TGTGCCAGCAGTGGGCAGCACGAAAAACTGTTTTTT. Its translation is CASSGQHEKLFF.

The chain recombines TRBV12-5 with TRBJ2-1; weak D call: TRBD2 (6 bases). The germline V gene has CDR1 LGHNT and CDR2 FRNRAP. There are 13 residues in the CDR3. V lost 7 bases to trimming and J lost 0 bases, with 7 bases between them. This chain's CDR3 is CASVGSSYNEQFF. In DNA form, the CDR3 reads TGTGCTAGTGTCGGGAGCTCCTACAATGAGCAGTTCTTC.

This clonotype was counted at least ten times. The genes are TRBV12-3 or TRBV12-4 and TRBJ1-5, with no clear D. There are 14 residues in the CDR3. V was pared by 3 bases and J by 6 bases, with 12 bases between. The CDR3 is CASSFSLAGQPQHF. CDR3 DNA: TGTGCCAGCAGTTTTTCCCTCGCAGGTCAGCCCCAGCATTTT.

The chain recombines TRBV18 with TRBJ2-1; 7 nucleotides match TRBD2. The CDR3 contains 16 residues. Germline V CDR1 and CDR2: KGHSH, LQKENI. With 4 bases clipped from V and 4 bases from J, the junction kept 10 bases outside the gene matches. CDR3 loop: CASSLLRAGPYNEQFF. In nucleotides, the CDR3 is TGTGCCAGCTCACTCCTTCGAGCGGGGCCTTACAATGAGCAGTTCTTC.

This clonotype was detected only a few times. The chain has TRBV28 and TRBJ2-7; TRBD2 matches 7 bases. J lost 3 bases, V lost 6 bases, and 11 bases had no gene match. The CDR3 has 15 residues. The germline gives CDR1 MDHEN, CDR2 SYDVKM. The chain's CDR3 is CASSRPGGGYYEQYF. CDR3 DNA: TGTGCCAGCAGCCGACCGGGGGGAGGGTACTACGAGCAGTACTTC.

This clonotype was seen only a few times. The V and J genes are TRBV4-3 and TRBJ2-7; possible D gene TRBD2, 6 bases. There are 15 residues in the CDR3. V dropped 1 base and J dropped 0 bases, with 10 bases sitting between them. From germline, CDR1 is LGHNA and CDR2 YSLEER. The CDR3 here is CASSQVAASSYEQYF. CDR3 coding DNA: TGCGCCAGCAGCCAAGTAGCGGCAAGCTCCTACGAGCAGTACTTC.

This clonotype came up a few times. J is TRBJ1-5 and V is TRBV5-1; D might be TRBD1 (6 bases). Germline assignment: CDR1 SGHRS and CDR2 YFSETQ. The CDR3 is 17 amino acids. V lost 0 bases and J 5 bases, leaving 18 bases between the germline ends. CDR3 nucleotide sequence: TGCGCCAGCAGCTTGGTCAGGGGAGGGATAGGAGATCAGCCCCAGCATTTT. It is translated as CASSLVRGGIGDQPQHF.

This clonotype was found many times. The genes are TRBV9 and TRBJ2-5, with a possible D match to TRBD1 (6 bases). Trimming cost V 0 bases and J 4 bases, with 13 bases left between them. Germline values: CDR1 SGDLS, CDR2 YYNGEE. There are 15 residues in the CDR3. The CDR3 DNA reads as TGTGCCAGCAGCGTAGGCCCAGGGGTAGGAGAGACCCAGTACTTC. It is translated as CASSVGPGVGETQYF.

This clonotype was seen many times. The V call is TRBV3-1, the J call TRBJ1-1, with D perhaps TRBD1 (6 bases). The V and J ends lost 2 bases and 4 bases respectively, with 11 bases between them. The CDR3 consists of 14 residues. Germline V gives CDR1 LGHDT, CDR2 YNNKEL (reference sequence). The CDR3 loop reads CASSQTGRTTEAFF. The CDR3 DNA sequence: TGTGCCAGCAGCCAAACAGGGAGGACCACTGAAGCTTTCTTT.

The genes are TRBV2 and TRBJ1-4; 12 bases are a match to TRBD1. V lost 8 bases to trimming and J lost 6 bases; unmatched junction nucleotides: 4. Germline lookup yields CDR1 SNHLY and CDR2 FYNNEI. The CDR3 is 14 amino acids. The CDR3 region is CASGRDRGHEKLFF. CDR3 sequence (DNA): TGTGCCAGCGGGAGGGACAGGGGGCATGAAAAACTGTTTTTT.

The V and J genes are TRBV5-4 and TRBJ1-4, with D possibly TRBD1 on 5 matching bases. CDR1 and CDR2 from the germline V gene are SGHNT and YYREEE (reference sequence). V shed 2 bases and J shed 7 bases, with 12 bases lying between them. The CDR3 is made up of 14 amino acids. The CDR3 DNA reads as TGTGCCAGCAGCTTTGGGGGTTCGGGTGAAAAACTGTTTTTT. Its translation is CASSFGGSGEKLFF.

This clonotype was observed a few times. The V gene is TRBV29-1, the J gene TRBJ2-1; TRBD2 matches at 13 bases. V dropped 8 bases and J dropped 5; count of bases not matched to a gene: 9. The CDR3 contains 15 residues. Germline V gene lookup returns CDR1 SQVTM and CDR2 ANQGSEA. DNA for the CDR3: TGCAGCCTTTCCGGGACTAGCGGGGATAACAATGAGCAGTTCTTC. This translates into CSLSGTSGDNNEQFF.

This clonotype was recorded at least ten times. This chain connects TRBV3-1 to TRBJ1-1; possibly TRBD1 for D (5 bases). CDR1 LGHDT and CDR2 YNNKEL come from the germline V gene (reference sequence). V gave up 1 base and J gave up 4 bases, with 10 bases separating them. The CDR3 covers 14 residues. CDR3 region: CASSQGGGVTEAFF. CDR3 nucleotide sequence: TGTGCCAGCAGCCAAGGTGGAGGGGTCACTGAAGCTTTCTTT.

This clonotype was seen many times. The CDR3 loop reads CASSLPGLAGRTGELFF. DNA for the CDR3: TGTGCCAGCAGCTTACCCGGACTAGCGGGTCGGACCGGGGAGCTGTTTTTT. The chain has TRBV7-9 and TRBJ2-2; 11 nucleotides align to TRBD2. The junction had 7 bases not matched to a gene; V was cut back by 2 bases and J by 5 bases. Germline-derived CDR1 and CDR2 are SEHNR and FQNEAQ (reference sequence). CDR3 length: 17 residues.

This clonotype was found many times. V is TRBV3-1 and J is TRBJ2-1; D is ambiguous. Germline CDR1 LGHDT, CDR2 YNNKEL (reference sequence). The CDR3 is made up of 17 amino acids. V was pared by 4 bases and J by 4 bases, with 20 bases between. The CDR3 spells CASSPPTGRVHYNEQFF. In nucleotides, the CDR3 is TGTGCCAGCAGCCCCCCGACGGGTAGAGTTCATTACAATGAGCAGTTCTTC.

J is TRBJ2-5 and V is TRBV9; TRBD2 aligns across 9 bases. From germline, CDR1 is SGDLS and CDR2 YYNGEE. The V segment lost 0 bases and the J segment 7 bases; nucleotides outside the gene matches: 7. The CDR3 contains 15 residues. The CDR3 reads CASSVDAGGQGTQYF. Written as DNA, the CDR3 is TGTGCCAGCAGCGTAGACGCGGGGGGGCAGGGGACCCAGTACTTC. The full variable domain, in which reference TRBV9 and TRBJ2-5 provide the parts outside the CDR3, is DSGVTQTPKHLITATGQRVTLRCSPRSGDLSVYWYQQSLDQGLQFLIQYYNGEERAKGNILERFSAQQFPDLHSELNLSSLELGDSALYFCASSVDAGGQGTQYFGPGTRLLVL.

The chain carries TRBV30 and TRBJ2-7; 7 bases agree with TRBD1. The V gene's germline CDR1 is GTSNPN and CDR2 SVGIG (reference sequence). V trimming: 4 bases; J trimming: 0 bases; junction bases outside the gene matches: 9. This CDR3 has 15 residues. This CDR3 reads CAWNSDRPSSYEQYF. DNA for the CDR3: TGTGCCTGGAACTCGGACAGGCCAAGCTCCTACGAGCAGTACTTC.

This sequence joins TRBV5-5 and TRBJ2-2, with 9 bases that match TRBD2. The germline V gene has CDR1 SGHKS and CDR2 YYEKEE (reference sequence). With V trimmed by 5 bases and J by 7 bases, 12 bases remained unmatched. The CDR3 has 16 amino acids. The CDR3 DNA is TGTGCCAGCAGGAGTGGCGCGGGGGGGCAGGTCGGGGAGCTGTTTTTT. Amino acid sequence: CASRSGAGGQVGELFF. The full variable domain, in which reference TRBV5-5 and TRBJ2-2 provide the parts outside the CDR3, is DAGVTQSPTHLIKTRGQQVTLRCSPISGHKSVSWYQQVLGQGPQFIFQYYEKEERGRGNFPDRFSARQFPNYSSELNVNALLLGDSALYLCASRSGAGGQVGELFFGEGSRLTVL.